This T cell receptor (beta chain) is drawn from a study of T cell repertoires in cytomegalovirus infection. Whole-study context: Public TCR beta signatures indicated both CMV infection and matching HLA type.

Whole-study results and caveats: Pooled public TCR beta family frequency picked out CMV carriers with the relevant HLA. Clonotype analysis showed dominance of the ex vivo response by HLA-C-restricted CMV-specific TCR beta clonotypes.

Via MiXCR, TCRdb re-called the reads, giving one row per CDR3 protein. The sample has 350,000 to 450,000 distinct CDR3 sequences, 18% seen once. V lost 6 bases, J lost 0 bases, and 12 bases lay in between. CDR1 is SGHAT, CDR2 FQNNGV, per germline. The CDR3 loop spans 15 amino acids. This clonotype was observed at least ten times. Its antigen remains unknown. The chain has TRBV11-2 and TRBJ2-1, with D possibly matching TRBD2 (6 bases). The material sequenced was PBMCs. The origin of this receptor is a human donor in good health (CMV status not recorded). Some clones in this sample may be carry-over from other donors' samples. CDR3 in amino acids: CASSPGTGSYNEQFF. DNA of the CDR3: TGTGCCAGCAGTCCCGGGACTGGCTCCTACAATGAGCAGTTCTTC. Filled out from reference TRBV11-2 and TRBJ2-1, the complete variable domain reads EAGVAQSPRYKIIEKRQSVAFWCNPISGHATLYWYQQILGQGPKLLIQFQNNGVVDDSQLPKDRFSAERLKGVDSTLKIQPAKLEDSAVYLCASSPGTGSYNEQFFGPGTRLTVL.